The sequence of this TCR beta chain was determined in a study of immune evolution from preneoplasia to lung adenocarcinoma. TCRdb's copy holds only in-frame clones and misses some; the assay was immunoSEQ multiplex PCR. Among roughly 28,000 clones, roughly 70% were seen once, and the ten largest hold under 7%. Trimming took 8 bases from V and 0 from J, leaving 11 bases between them. Germline V gene data show CDR1 as SGHTA and CDR2 as FQGNSA. This CDR3 is built from 15 residues. The receptor's source is a person in their sixties or seventies with invasive lung adenocarcinoma. Some clones in this sample may be carry-over from other donors' samples. The sample consisted of FFPE invasive lung adenocarcinoma tissue. The V gene is TRBV7-2, the J gene TRBJ2-6, with D unclear. For the CDR3, the DNA is TGTGCCAGCGGGCCTAGAAGCTCTGGGGCCAACGTCCTGACTTTC. This gives the protein CASGPRSSGANVLTF.